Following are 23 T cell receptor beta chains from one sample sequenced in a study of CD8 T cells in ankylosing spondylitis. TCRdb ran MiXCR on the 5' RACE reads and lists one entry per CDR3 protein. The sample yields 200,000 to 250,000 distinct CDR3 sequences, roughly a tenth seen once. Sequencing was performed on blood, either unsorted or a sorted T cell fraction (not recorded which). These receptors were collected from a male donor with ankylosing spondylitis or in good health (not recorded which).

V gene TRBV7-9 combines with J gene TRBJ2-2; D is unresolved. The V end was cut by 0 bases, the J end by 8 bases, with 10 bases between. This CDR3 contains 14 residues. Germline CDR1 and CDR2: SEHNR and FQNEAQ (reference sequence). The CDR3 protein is CASSLALATGELFF. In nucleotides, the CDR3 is TGTGCCAGCAGCTTAGCGCTCGCCACGGGGGAGCTGTTTTTT.

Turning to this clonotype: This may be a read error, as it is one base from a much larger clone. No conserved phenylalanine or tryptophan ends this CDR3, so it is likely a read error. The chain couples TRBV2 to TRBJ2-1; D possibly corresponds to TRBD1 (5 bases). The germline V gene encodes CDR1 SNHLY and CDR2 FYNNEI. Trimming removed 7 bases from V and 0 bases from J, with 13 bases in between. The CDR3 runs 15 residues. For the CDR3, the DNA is TGTGCCAGCATGTATGGAGACAGCTCCTACAATGAGCAGTTCTCC. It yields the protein CASMYGDSSYNEQFS.

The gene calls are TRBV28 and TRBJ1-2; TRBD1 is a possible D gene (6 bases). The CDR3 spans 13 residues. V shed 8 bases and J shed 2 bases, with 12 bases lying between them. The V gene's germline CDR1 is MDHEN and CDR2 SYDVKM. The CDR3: CASRDISNYGYTF. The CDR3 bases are TGTGCCAGCCGGGACATTAGCAACTATGGCTACACCTTC.

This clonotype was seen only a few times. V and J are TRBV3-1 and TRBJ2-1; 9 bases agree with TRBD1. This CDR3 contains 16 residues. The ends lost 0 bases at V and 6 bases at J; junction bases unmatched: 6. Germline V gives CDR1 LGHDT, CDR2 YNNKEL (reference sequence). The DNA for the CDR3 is TGTGCCAGCAGCCAAGATGGACAGGGGATTGTCAATGAGCAGTTCTTC. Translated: CASSQDGQGIVNEQFF.

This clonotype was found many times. Here the CDR3 reads CASSELGDTEAFF. In DNA, the CDR3 is TGTGCCAGCAGTGAATTGGGAGACACTGAAGCTTTCTTT. J is TRBJ1-1 and V is TRBV25-1, with D hard to call. The V and J ends lost 1 base and 3 bases respectively, with 6 bases between them. The CDR3 has 13 residues. Germline V gene sequence: CDR1 MGHDK, CDR2 SYGVNS.

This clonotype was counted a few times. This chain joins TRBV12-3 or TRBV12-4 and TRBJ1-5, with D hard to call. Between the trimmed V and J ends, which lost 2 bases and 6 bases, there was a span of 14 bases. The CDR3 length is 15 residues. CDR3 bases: TGTGCCAGCAGTTTATCCCGGGTAGGTGGTCAGCCCCAGCATTTT. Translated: CASSLSRVGGQPQHF.

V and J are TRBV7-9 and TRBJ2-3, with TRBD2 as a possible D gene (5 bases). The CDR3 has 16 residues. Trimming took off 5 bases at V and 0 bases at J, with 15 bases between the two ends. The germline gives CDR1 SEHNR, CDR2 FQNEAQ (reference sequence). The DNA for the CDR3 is TGTGCCAGCAGCCGTGTGCGGGCATTTAGCACAGATACGCAGTATTTT. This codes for CASSRVRAFSTDTQYF.

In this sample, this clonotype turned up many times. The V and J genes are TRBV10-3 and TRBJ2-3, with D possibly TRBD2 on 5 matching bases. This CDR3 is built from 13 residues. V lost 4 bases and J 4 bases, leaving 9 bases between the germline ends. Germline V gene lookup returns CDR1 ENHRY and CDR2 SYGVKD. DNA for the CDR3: TGTGCCATCAGTGCCCCCGGGGCAGATACGCAGTATTTT. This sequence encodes CAISAPGADTQYF.

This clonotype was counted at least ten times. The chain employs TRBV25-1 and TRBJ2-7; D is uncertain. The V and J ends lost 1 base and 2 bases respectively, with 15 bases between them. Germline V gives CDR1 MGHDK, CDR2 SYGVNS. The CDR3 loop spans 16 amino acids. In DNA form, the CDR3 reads TGTGCCAGCAGTGAATCTCGGGCAGGAAGGCCCTACGAGCAGTACTTC. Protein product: CASSESRAGRPYEQYF.

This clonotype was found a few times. DNA of the CDR3: TGTGCCAGCAGCTTGGGTCCCTCGGGACAGGGTAATGAAAAACTGTTTTTT. This gives the protein CASSLGPSGQGNEKLFF. The rearrangement joins TRBV7-2 to TRBJ1-4; TRBD1 aligns across 9 bases. Germline assignment: CDR1 SGHTA and CDR2 FQGNSA. J was trimmed by 4 bases and V by 3 bases; bases with no gene match: 9. This CDR3 contains 17 residues.

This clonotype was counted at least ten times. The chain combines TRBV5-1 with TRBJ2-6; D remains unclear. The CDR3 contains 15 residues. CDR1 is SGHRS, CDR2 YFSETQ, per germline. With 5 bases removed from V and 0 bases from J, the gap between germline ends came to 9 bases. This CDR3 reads CASSWSISGANVLTF. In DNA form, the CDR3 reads TGCGCCAGCAGTTGGAGTATCTCTGGGGCCAACGTCCTGACTTTC.

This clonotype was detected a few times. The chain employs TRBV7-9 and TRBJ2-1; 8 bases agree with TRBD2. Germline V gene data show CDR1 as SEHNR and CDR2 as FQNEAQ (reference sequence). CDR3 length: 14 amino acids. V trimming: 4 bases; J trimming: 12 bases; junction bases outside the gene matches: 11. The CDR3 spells CASSSTGGGLGQFF. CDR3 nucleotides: TGTGCCAGCAGCTCAACGGGGGGGGGACTAGGGCAGTTCTTC.

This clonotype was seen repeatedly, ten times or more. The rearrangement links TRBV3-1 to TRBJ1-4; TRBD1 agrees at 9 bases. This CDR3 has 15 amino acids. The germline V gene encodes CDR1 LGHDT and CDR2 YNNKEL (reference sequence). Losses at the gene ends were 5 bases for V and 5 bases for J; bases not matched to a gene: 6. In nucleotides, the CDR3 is TGTGCCAGCAGCTATACAGGGGGCGCGAATGAAAAACTGTTTTTT. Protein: CASSYTGGANEKLFF.

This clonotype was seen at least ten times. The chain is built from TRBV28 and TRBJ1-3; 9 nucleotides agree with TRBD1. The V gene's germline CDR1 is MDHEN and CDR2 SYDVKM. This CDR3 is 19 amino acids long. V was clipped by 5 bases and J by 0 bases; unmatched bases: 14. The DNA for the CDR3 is TGTGCCAGCAGTCCAAACAGGGGGCAAAATCTACGCTCTGGAAACACCATATATTTT. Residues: CASSPNRGQNLRSGNTIYF.

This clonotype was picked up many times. Here the CDR3 reads CASSYTVSEGYTF. The CDR3 nucleotides are TGTGCCAGCAGTTACACCGTATCCGAGGGCTACACCTTC. This chain joins TRBV12-3 or TRBV12-4 and TRBJ1-2; D not resolved. V lost 4 bases to trimming and J lost 8 bases, with 14 bases between them. This CDR3 is 13 amino acids long.

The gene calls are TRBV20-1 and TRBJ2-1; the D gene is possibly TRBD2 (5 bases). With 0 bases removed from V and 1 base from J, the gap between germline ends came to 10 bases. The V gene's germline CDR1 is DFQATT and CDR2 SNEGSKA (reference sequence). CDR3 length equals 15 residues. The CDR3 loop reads CSARDSQRSYNEQFF. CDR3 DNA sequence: TGCAGTGCTAGAGATAGCCAGCGGTCCTACAATGAGCAGTTCTTC.

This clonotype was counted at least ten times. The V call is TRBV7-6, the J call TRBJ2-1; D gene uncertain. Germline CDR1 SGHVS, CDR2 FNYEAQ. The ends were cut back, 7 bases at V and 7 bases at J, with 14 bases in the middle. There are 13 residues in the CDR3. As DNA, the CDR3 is TGTGCCAGCACCTTTTCGGCCGGGAATGAGCAGTTCTTC. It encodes CASTFSAGNEQFF.

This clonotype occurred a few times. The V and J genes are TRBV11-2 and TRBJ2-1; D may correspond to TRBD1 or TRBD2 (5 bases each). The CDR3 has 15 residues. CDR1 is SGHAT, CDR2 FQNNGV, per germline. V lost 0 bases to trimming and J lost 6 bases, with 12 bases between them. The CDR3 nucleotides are TGTGCCAGCAGCTTAGATCGGGACGGTAGCAATGAGCAGTTCTTC. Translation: CASSLDRDGSNEQFF.

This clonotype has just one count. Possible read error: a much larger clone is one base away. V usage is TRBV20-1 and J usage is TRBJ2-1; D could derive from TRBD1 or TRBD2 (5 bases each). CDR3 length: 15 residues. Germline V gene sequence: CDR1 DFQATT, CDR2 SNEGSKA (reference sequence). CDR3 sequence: CCARIPGRSYNEQFF. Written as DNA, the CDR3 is TGCTGTGCTAGAATTCCGGGACGGTCCTACAATGAGCAGTTCTTC.

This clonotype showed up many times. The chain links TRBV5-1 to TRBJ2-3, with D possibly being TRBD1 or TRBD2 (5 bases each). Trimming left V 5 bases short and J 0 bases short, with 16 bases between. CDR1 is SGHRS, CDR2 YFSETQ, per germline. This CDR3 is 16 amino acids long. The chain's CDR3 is CASRPGTASSTDTQYF. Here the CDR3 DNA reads TGCGCCAGCAGACCCGGGACGGCCTCAAGCACAGATACGCAGTATTTT.

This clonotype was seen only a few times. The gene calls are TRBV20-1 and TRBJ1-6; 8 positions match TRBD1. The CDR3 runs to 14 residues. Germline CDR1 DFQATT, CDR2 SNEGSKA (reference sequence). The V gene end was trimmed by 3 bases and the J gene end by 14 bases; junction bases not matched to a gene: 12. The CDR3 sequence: CSASPSGGDRALHF. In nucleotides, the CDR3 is TGCAGTGCTAGCCCCTCAGGGGGCGATCGGGCCCTCCACTTT.

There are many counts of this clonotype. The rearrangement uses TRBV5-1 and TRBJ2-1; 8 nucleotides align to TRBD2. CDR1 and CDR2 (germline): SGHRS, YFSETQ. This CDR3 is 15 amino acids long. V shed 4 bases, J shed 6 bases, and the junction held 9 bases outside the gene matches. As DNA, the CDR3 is TGCGCCAGCAGCACGGAAGCCGGGACTAGCAATGAGCAGTTCTTC. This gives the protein CASSTEAGTSNEQFF. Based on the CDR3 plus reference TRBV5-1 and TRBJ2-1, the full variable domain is KAGVTQTPRYLIKTRGQQVTLSCSPISGHRSVSWYQQTPGQGLQFLFEYFSETQRNKGNFPGRFSGRQFSNSRSEMNVSTLELGDSALYLCASSTEAGTSNEQFFGPGTRLTVL.

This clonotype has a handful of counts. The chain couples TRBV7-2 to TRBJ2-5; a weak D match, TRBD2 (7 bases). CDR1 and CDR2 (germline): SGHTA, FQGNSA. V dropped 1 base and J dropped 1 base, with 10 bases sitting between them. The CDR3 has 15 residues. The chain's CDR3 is CASSLGRGLQETQYF. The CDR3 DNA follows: TGTGCCAGCAGCTTAGGGCGGGGGCTCCAAGAGACCCAGTACTTC.